This is a list of T cell receptor beta chains from one sample in a study of control samples from healthy donors and cancer patients. Sequencing was performed with immunoSEQ multiplex PCR; in TCRdb, only in-frame clones are kept and a portion is missing. There are some 120,000 clones in the sample; more than 75% occur only once, and 1.5% to 2% lies in the top ten. The source material was blood. Receptor source: a man aged 18 to 30 in good health. Both conserved end residues are part of each CDR3. A D gene is named only where the DNA matches it firmly. Clone size is given for some rows only: seen once, a few or many times, or a class if the clone is expanded.

V gene: TRBV5-4
D gene: .
CDR3 length: 12
clone size: .
J gene: TRBJ1-1
CDR3 protein: CASSNVNTEAFF
CDR3 DNA: TGTGCCAGCAGCAACGTGAACACTGAAGCTTTCTTT

V gene: TRBV9
D gene: .
CDR3 length: 14
clone size: .
J gene: TRBJ2-7
CDR3 protein: CASSVGDSKYEQYF
CDR3 DNA: TGTGCCAGCAGCGTAGGAGACTCGAAATACGAGCAGTACTTC

V gene: TRBV7-8
D gene: .
CDR3 length: 15
clone size: .
J gene: TRBJ2-7
CDR3 protein: CASSSRGLTSYEQYF
CDR3 DNA: TGTGCCAGCAGCTCCCGAGGCCTTACCTCCTACGAGCAGTACTTC

V gene: TRBV5-4
D gene: .
CDR3 length: 15
clone size: .
J gene: TRBJ2-7
CDR3 protein: CASSKRDSYSYEQYF
CDR3 DNA: TGTGCCAGCAGCAAACGGGACTCTTACTCCTACGAGCAGTACTTC

V gene: TRBV10-3
D gene: TRBD1
CDR3 length: 14
clone size: .
J gene: TRBJ1-1
CDR3 protein: CAISVDRENTEAFF
CDR3 DNA: TGTGCCATCAGCGTGGACAGGGAGAACACTGAAGCTTTCTTT

V gene: TRBV7-7
D gene: .
CDR3 length: 15
clone size: .
J gene: TRBJ1-2
CDR3 protein: CASSPMRGGANGYTF
CDR3 DNA: TGTGCTAGCAGCCCTATGCGGGGGGGCGCGAATGGCTACACCTTC

V gene: TRBV5-1
D gene: TRBD2
CDR3 length: 17
clone size: .
J gene: TRBJ2-3
CDR3 protein: CASSLRTSGRDTDTQYF
CDR3 DNA: TGCGCCAGCAGCTTACGGACTAGCGGGAGGGACACAGATACGCAGTATTTT

V gene: TRBV5-1
D gene: .
CDR3 length: 15
clone size: .
J gene: TRBJ2-2
CDR3 protein: CASSLRTDNTGELFF
CDR3 DNA: TGCGCCAGCAGCTTGAGGACAGATAACACCGGGGAGCTGTTTTTT

V gene: TRBV18
D gene: TRBD2
CDR3 length: 15
clone size: .
J gene: TRBJ2-3
CDR3 protein: CASSRTSGSADTQYF
CDR3 DNA: TGTGCCAGCTCCCGGACTAGCGGGAGTGCAGATACGCAGTATTTT

V gene: TRBV6-1
D gene: .
CDR3 length: 15
clone size: once
J gene: TRBJ2-3
CDR3 protein: CASSDGGQAVDTQYF
CDR3 DNA: TGTGCCAGCAGTGACGGTGGGCAAGCCGTAGATACGCAGTATTTT

V gene: TRBV5-4
D gene: .
CDR3 length: 15
clone size: .
J gene: TRBJ2-7
CDR3 protein: CASSLSQFSSYEQYF
CDR3 DNA: TGTGCCAGCAGCTTGTCTCAATTTAGCTCCTACGAGCAGTACTTC